The T cell receptor beta chain described here comes from a study of blood T cells in healthy people across ages. Study conclusions and caveats: Higher diversity and more naive CD4+ cells were features of long-lived donors, compared to aged donors.

This clonotype was counted a few times. Its antigen remains unknown. The junction departs from germline at one end; a sequencing error may be responsible. Sample-barcoded 5' priming and a J-beta primer mix drove a second PCR of roughly 6 to 12 cycles. TCRdb re-analysed the 5' RACE reads in MiXCR, keeping a single row per CDR3 protein. The sample holds 550,000 to 800,000 distinct CDR3 sequences; approximately 29% are singletons and the top ten take 15%. The CDR3 totals 16 residues. Germline-derived CDR1 and CDR2 are SGHTA and FQGNSA. What was sequenced was blood. The chain combines TRBV7-2 with TRBJ2-3; 11 nucleotides match TRBD2. This receptor was obtained from a woman of 80 years or more in good health. CDR3 residues: CASSLNSGGAKDAQYF. For the CDR3, the DNA is TGTGCCAGCAGCTTAAATAGCGGGGGGGCCAAAGATGCGCAGTATTTT.